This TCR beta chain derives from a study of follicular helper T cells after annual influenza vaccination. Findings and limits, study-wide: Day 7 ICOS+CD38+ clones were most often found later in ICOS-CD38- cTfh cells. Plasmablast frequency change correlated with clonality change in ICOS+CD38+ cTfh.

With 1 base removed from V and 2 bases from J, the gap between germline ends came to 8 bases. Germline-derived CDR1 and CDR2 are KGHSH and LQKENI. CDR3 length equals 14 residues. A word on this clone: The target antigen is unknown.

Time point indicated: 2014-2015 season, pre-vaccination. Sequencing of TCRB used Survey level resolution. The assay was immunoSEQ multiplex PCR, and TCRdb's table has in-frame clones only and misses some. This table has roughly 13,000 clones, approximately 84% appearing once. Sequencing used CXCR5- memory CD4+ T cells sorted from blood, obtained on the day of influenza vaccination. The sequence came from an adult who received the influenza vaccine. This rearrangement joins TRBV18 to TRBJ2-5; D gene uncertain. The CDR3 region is CASSPQPLQETQYF. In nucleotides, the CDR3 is TGTGCCAGCTCACCACAGCCACTTCAAGAGACCCAGTACTTC.